This T cell receptor (beta chain) was recorded in a study of radiotherapy plus CTLA-4 blockade in lung cancer. Germline V gene lookup returns CDR1 PRHDT and CDR2 FYEKMQ (reference sequence). Trimming pared 5 bases from V and 0 bases from J, leaving 8 bases between. The CDR3 has 14 amino acids. Here immunoSEQ multiplex PCR was the method, and the copy in TCRdb shows in-frame clones only, minus some. Among 60,000 to 65,000 clones listed, around 77% were seen once. Focal radiation with ipilimumab CTLA-4 blockade was given to patients with chemo-refractory metastatic non-small-cell lung cancer. This rearrangement joins TRBV13 to TRBJ1-3; unclear D gene. The origin of this receptor is a human donor with non-small cell lung cancer who had a complete response to radiotherapy plus ipilimumab. The sequences come from peripheral blood, collected from a patient treated with radiotherapy plus ipilimumab. CDR3 sequence: CASSPFSSGNTIYF. CDR3 sequence (DNA): TGTGCCAGCAGCCCTTTTAGCTCTGGAAACACCATATATTTT.